This T cell receptor beta chain came from a study of tumor-infiltrating lymphocytes in primary liver carcinoma. Whole-study context: The study reported T1-T3 N0M0 tumors spanning 4.2 to 10 cm. Samples returned roughly 3.5 to 7.5 million productive TCRbeta reads, a yield that was similar across tissue types. Study conclusions and caveats: Merely about 7.5-25% of top clones occurred in all five tumor regions.

From about 20-30 mg of unsorted bulk tissue, DNA and RNA were co-extracted together. TCR beta cDNA was reverse-transcribed from around 0.55 ug of total RNA. The reaction used a constant-region primer and ProtoScript II reverse transcriptase. It was through three nested multiplex PCR rounds of slightly modified ARM-PCR that TCR beta libraries arose. Primers for the first two PCR rounds were TRBV1-TRBV30 forward primers and a C-beta reverse primer (approximately 10 cycles per round). Via MiXCR, TCRdb re-called the multiplex PCR reads, giving one row per CDR3 protein. The data show around 80,000 distinct CDR3 sequences, approximately 72% seen once. Germline CDR1 is SGHNT and CDR2 is YYREEE (reference sequence). This CDR3 comprises 14 residues. About this clonotype itself: The antigen remains unidentified. One end of the junction is discordant with germline, which a read error may explain.

V is TRBV5-4 and J is TRBJ1-6; weak D call: TRBD1 (5 bases). Sequencing input: liver tumor tissue from sampling region 1. As to subset: tumor region T1, superior pole. The sequence was collected from a middle-aged man with primary liver carcinoma and hepatitis B virus infection. Here the CDR3 reads CASSDQGCNSPLHF. As DNA, the CDR3 is TGTGCCAGCTCAGACCAGGGCTGTAATTCACCACTCCACTTT.